This T cell receptor beta chain was captured in a study of CD8 T cells in Susac syndrome (dated by TCRdb to between 2017 and 2020). Concerning the study at large: The study used repertoire sequencing to test whether antigen drove CD8+ T cell activation and differentiation in Susac syndrome. CD8+ T cell repertoire clonality was compared between 11 to 12 healthy donors, approximately 14 Susac syndrome patients and roughly 15 multiple sclerosis patients. On the study overall, not on this receptor specifically: The TCR sequencing and HLA analysis was acknowledged to have included a relatively small number of individuals.

Peripheral blood CD8+ and CD4+ T cells from healthy donors, Susac syndrome patients and multiple sclerosis patients were profiled using high-throughput TCR beta sequencing. Multiple sclerosis controls were treatment-naive patients with stable or active relapsing-remitting disease fulfilling revised McDonald criteria. CD8+ TEMRA cells were enriched by FACS, while bulk CD8+ and CD4+ T cells were purified by magnetic negative isolation. Blood was drawn into EDTA tubes, processed within 24 hours, and PBMCs were isolated by density gradient centrifugation. PBMCs intended for TCR sequencing were frozen in liquid nitrogen and were later thawed in a 37 degrees C water bath. The sorted or isolated CD4+, CD8+ and CD8+ TEMRA cells had a purity of 90% or higher. RNA was extracted with the RNeasy kit and about 0.45 to 1 ug was reverse transcribed using random hexamers. TCR beta CDR3 regions were amplified with the immunoSEQ multiplex PCR assay covering 54 Vbeta and 13 Jbeta segments. PCR amplification bias was corrected using a synthetic template baseline for primer optimization and computational correction. The source study handled its data this way. Reads were assigned to V, D and J genes according to IMGT and analyzed in immunoSEQ Analyzer, with only productive sequences retained. To calculate clonality, Shannon entropy was normalized by log2 of the number of productive unique sequences and then subtracted from one. Public and private clones were assessed among the 100 most prevalent clones of each patient and control. Clones were defined as Susac-specific if absent from the healthy and MS cohorts, from 1052 published viral clones and from other ImmuneACCESS disease sequences. TCRdb handled the public reads itself, with Q25 trimming in fastp and clone calling in MiXCR, and kept productive beta chains. Duplicate CDR3 protein sequences are folded into a single record with the most common DNA and genes. These V and J calls rely on TCRdb rather than the paper's analysis. The sample yields 250,000 to 300,000 distinct CDR3 sequences; roughly 85% were counted once. The ten largest make up 0.21% of the sample.

Reading from cysteine to phenylalanine, the CDR3 counts 12 amino acids. The CDR3 DNA has 36 bases and is translated from base 1. Looking up the germline V gene (reference sequence) yields CDR1 SEHNR and CDR2 FQNEAQ. V drops 2 bases and J drops 13 bases, leaving 11 bases in between. Regarding this clonotype: Its antigen is still unknown. No base quality information exists; no much larger clone differs at one position.

This sequence was found in a human donor with multiple sclerosis. The material sequenced was CD8+ T cells from PBMCs. The sequence joins TRBV7-9 to TRBJ1-4, with an unclear D gene assignment. The base sequence is TGTGCCAGCAGCTTATTTTCTGACTCACTGTTTTTT. The encoded protein is CASSLFSDSLFF.